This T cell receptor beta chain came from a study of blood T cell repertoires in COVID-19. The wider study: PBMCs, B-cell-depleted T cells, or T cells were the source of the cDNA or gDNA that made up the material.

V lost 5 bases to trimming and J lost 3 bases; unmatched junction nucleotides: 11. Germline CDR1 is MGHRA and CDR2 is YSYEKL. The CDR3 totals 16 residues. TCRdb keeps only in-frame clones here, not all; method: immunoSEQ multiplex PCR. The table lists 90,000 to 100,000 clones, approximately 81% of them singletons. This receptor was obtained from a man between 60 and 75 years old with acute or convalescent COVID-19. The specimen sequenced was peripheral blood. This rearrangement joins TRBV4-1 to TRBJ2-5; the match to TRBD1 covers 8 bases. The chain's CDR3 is CASSEGQGSFEETQYF. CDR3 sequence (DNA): TGCGCCAGCAGCGAAGGACAGGGTTCCTTCGAAGAGACCCAGTACTTC.